This T cell receptor (beta chain) came from a study of blood T cell repertoires in COVID-19. Study overall: The cDNA or gDNA used as material had been derived from T cells, B-cell-depleted T cells, or PBMCs.

Methods used by the authors: Amplification of reference gene primers was used by the study to estimate nucleated cell counts. Assay: immunoSEQ multiplex PCR; the TCRdb copy retains only in-frame clones and omits some. V, J and clone size derive from that table, while D and trimming were established from the DNA sequence. The sample yields 270,000 or so clones, approximately 86% seen once. Trimming at V came to 5 bases and at J to 2 bases, leaving 8 bases not matched to a gene. The germline CDR1 and CDR2 sequences are ENHRY and SYGVKD. The length of the CDR3 is 16 residues. The origin of this receptor is a middle-aged man with active or convalescent COVID-19. Sequenced sample: peripheral blood. V gene TRBV10-3 combines with J gene TRBJ2-7; 11 nucleotides match TRBD2. DNA for the CDR3: TGTGCCATCAGTTCTGGACTAGCGGGTGCGGCCTACGAGCAGTACTTC. Amino acid sequence: CAISSGLAGAAYEQYF.